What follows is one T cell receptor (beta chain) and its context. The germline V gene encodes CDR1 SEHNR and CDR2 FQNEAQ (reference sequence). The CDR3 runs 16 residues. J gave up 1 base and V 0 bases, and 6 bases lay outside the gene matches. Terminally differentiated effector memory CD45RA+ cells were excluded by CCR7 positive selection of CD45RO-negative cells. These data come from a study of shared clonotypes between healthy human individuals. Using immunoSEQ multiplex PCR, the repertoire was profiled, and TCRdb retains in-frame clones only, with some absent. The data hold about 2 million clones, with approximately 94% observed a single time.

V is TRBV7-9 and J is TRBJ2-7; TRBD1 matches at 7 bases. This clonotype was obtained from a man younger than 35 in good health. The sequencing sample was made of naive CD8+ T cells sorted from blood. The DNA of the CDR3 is TGTGCCAGCAGCTTAGCTTCTGGGACAGTATCCTACGAGCAGTACTTC. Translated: CASSLASGTVSYEQYF.